This passage covers 20 T cell receptor beta chains from one sample sequenced in a study of OX40 agonist ivuxolimab in advanced cancers. Data came from immunoSEQ multiplex PCR; TCRdb stores just in-frame clones and leaves some out. The profile shows about 30,000 clones, around four fifths of them singletons. The input for sequencing was CD4+ or CD8+ T cells sorted from blood, taken in a trial of the OX40 agonist ivuxolimab. These receptors originate from an adult with an advanced solid tumor such as melanoma, head and neck, liver or kidney cancer.

The V gene is TRBV5-4, the J gene TRBJ2-7, with a possible D match to TRBD1 (6 bases). This CDR3 is 14 amino acids long. V gave up 1 base and J gave up 3 bases, with 11 bases separating them. In germline, CDR1 is SGHNT, CDR2 YYREEE (reference sequence). DNA of the CDR3: TGTGCCAGCAGCTTGTGGGACACTTACTACGAGCAGTACTTC. As protein: CASSLWDTYYEQYF.

CDR3 coding DNA: TGCGCCAGCAGCCGCGGACAGGGAGCCCACAATGAGCAGTTCTTC. The encoded protein is CASSRGQGAHNEQFF. The V call is TRBV4-3, the J call TRBJ2-1, with TRBD1 identical over 8 bases. V shed 4 bases and J 5 bases; nucleotides not matched to a gene: 7. CDR1 and CDR2 from the germline V gene are LGHNA and YSLEER. The CDR3 spans 15 residues.

V and J are TRBV27 and TRBJ2-1; 10 nucleotides agree with TRBD2. The CDR3 consists of 14 residues. Germline values: CDR1 MNHEY, CDR2 SMNVEV (reference sequence). J gave up 5 bases and V 8 bases, and 6 bases lay outside the gene matches. The CDR3 region is CASRAGGRHNEQFF. CDR3 DNA: TGTGCCAGCCGAGCGGGGGGGCGCCACAATGAGCAGTTCTTC.

The CDR3: CASSFRGRSETQYF. The CDR3 DNA follows: TGTGCCAGCAGTTTTAGGGGCCGGTCGGAGACCCAGTACTTC. The chain has TRBV27 and TRBJ2-5, with TRBD1 as a possible D gene (5 bases). V was pared by 3 bases and J by 5 bases, with 13 bases between. CDR3 length: 14 residues. Germline lookup yields CDR1 MNHEY and CDR2 SMNVEV (reference sequence).

The chain uses TRBV29-1 and TRBJ2-4; 9 bases align to TRBD2. CDR3 length: 13 amino acids. CDR1 is SQVTM and CDR2 is ANQGSEA in the germline V gene. V lost 7 bases, J lost 7 bases, and 8 bases stayed unmatched. The chain's CDR3 is CSAASGEVNIQYF. In DNA, the CDR3 is TGCAGCGCTGCTAGCGGGGAGGTCAACATTCAGTACTTC.

The chain carries TRBV27 and TRBJ2-7, with D perhaps TRBD2 (6 bases). The CDR3 consists of 17 residues. V dropped 7 bases and J dropped 3 bases, with 25 bases sitting between them. CDR1 and CDR2 (germline): MNHEY, SMNVEV (reference sequence). CDR3 residues: CASKAQEGRELGYEQYF. The CDR3 DNA reads as TGTGCCAGCAAGGCCCAAGAGGGGCGGGAATTGGGCTACGAGCAGTACTTC.

This CDR3 is CASSLGDPGYYGYTF. The CDR3 region has the DNA TGTGCCAGCAGCTTAGGGGACCCAGGTTACTATGGCTACACCTTC. The chain carries TRBV11-2 and TRBJ1-2, with D maybe TRBD1 (5 bases). From germline, CDR1 is SGHAT and CDR2 FQNNGV. Trimming shortened V by 1 base and J by 3 bases, and 12 bases separated the two germline ends. The CDR3 has 15 amino acids.

The V call is TRBV5-5, the J call TRBJ2-7; D is possibly TRBD1 (6 bases). The CDR3 has 14 amino acids. Trimming left V 0 bases short and J 0 bases short, with 7 bases between. Germline CDR1 is SGHKS and CDR2 is YYEKEE (reference sequence). CDR3 region: CASSLGGGSYEQYF. DNA for the CDR3: TGTGCCAGCAGCTTGGGAGGGGGCTCCTACGAGCAGTACTTC. The variable domain in full, completed from reference TRBV5-5 and TRBJ2-7, reads DAGVTQSPTHLIKTRGQQVTLRCSPISGHKSVSWYQQVLGQGPQFIFQYYEKEERGRGNFPDRFSARQFPNYSSELNVNALLLGDSALYLCASSLGGGSYEQYFGPGTRLTVT.

The chain recombines TRBV7-6 with TRBJ1-1, with TRBD1 matching 9 bases. From germline, CDR1 is SGHVS and CDR2 FNYEAQ. V lost 3 bases to trimming and J lost 2 bases; unmatched junction nucleotides: 19. The CDR3 sequence is 20 residues long. The CDR3 loop is CASSFPRGEDRGFGNTEAFF. CDR3 nucleotide sequence: TGTGCCAGCAGCTTTCCTCGGGGGGAGGACAGGGGATTCGGAAACACTGAAGCTTTCTTT.

In this sample, this clone turned up a few times. The genes are TRBV28 and TRBJ2-7; no definite D call. V was clipped by 7 bases and J by 5 bases, with 18 bases between them. The CDR3 is 14 amino acids. The germline V gene has CDR1 MDHEN and CDR2 SYDVKM. The CDR3 loop reads CASTTASDWNEQYF. CDR3 DNA sequence: TGTGCCAGCACTACAGCCAGCGACTGGAACGAGCAGTACTTC. The variable domain in full, with the rest retrieved from reference TRBV28 and TRBJ2-7, is DVKVTQSSRYLVKRTGEKVFLECVQDMDHENMFWYRQDPGLGLRLIYFSYDVKMKEKGDIPEGYSVSREKKERFSLILESASTNQTSMYLCASTTASDWNEQYFGPGTRLTVT.

The chain uses TRBV29-1 and TRBJ1-6, with D uncertain. From germline, CDR1 is SQVTM and CDR2 ANQGSEA. The CDR3 loop spans 12 amino acids. V gave up 1 base and J gave up 16 bases, with 14 bases separating them. CDR3 bases: TGCAGCGTTGAAGGCGGAGAAGGTCGGCTCCACTTT. It encodes CSVEGGEGRLHF. Together with reference TRBV29-1 and TRBJ1-6, the CDR3 gives the full variable domain: SAVISQKPSRDICQRGTSLTIQCQVDSQVTMMFWYRQQPGQSLTLIATANQGSEATYESGFVIDKFPISRPNLTFSTLTVSNMSPEDSSIYLCSVEGGEGRLHFGNGTRLTVT.

The rearrangement links TRBV23-1 to TRBJ1-1; 9 bases line up with TRBD1. TRBV23-1 qualifies as an ORF whose function is uncertain. V dropped 3 bases and J dropped 3; count of bases not matched to a gene: 8. The CDR3 covers 16 residues. As DNA, the CDR3 is TGCGCCAGCAGTCACCGGGACAGGGAGGGGGACACTGAAGCTTTCTTT. As protein: CASSHRDREGDTEAFF.

The genes are TRBV11-2 and TRBJ2-7; D remains ambiguous. Trimming removed 0 bases from V and 6 bases from J, with 15 bases in between. Germline CDR1 is SGHAT and CDR2 is FQNNGV. The CDR3 totals 15 residues. The DNA for the CDR3 is TGTGCCAGCAGCTTAGATTCAGGAGTCCAACGCGAGCAGTACTTC. It is translated as CASSLDSGVQREQYF.

The chain joins TRBV5-1 to TRBJ2-1, with TRBD1 matching over 7 bases. V was clipped by 4 bases and J by 2 bases; unmatched bases: 12. The CDR3 contains 17 residues. Germline V gives CDR1 SGHRS, CDR2 YFSETQ. CDR3 sequence (DNA): TGCGCCAGCAGCCCCGAGCAGGGGGTCTTTCCCTACAATGAGCAGTTCTTC. Translating gives CASSPEQGVFPYNEQFF.

The chain recombines TRBV19 with TRBJ1-5; D remains unclear. The CDR3 has 13 amino acids. Germline V lookup: CDR1 LNHDA, CDR2 SQIVND (reference sequence). V was shortened by 3 bases and J by 4 bases, with 7 bases between the two germline ends. Here the CDR3 reads CASSISGNQPQHF. CDR3 nucleotides: TGTGCCAGTAGTATCTCTGGTAATCAGCCCCAGCATTTT.

The chain carries TRBV6-5 and TRBJ1-1, with TRBD1 matching over 7 bases. Germline CDR1 reads MNHEY; CDR2 reads SVGAGI. This CDR3 has 14 residues. The J segment lost 0 bases and the V segment lost 2 bases, leaving 0 bases of the junction unmatched. The CDR3 DNA is TGTGCCAGCAGTTACGGACAGGTGAACACTGAAGCTTTCTTT. Translation gives CASSYGQVNTEAFF.

The chain has TRBV7-2 and TRBJ1-1, with 11 bases aligning to TRBD1. The CDR3 totals 15 residues. Germline lookup yields CDR1 SGHTA and CDR2 FQGNSA. Germline trimming cut 0 bases from V and 8 bases from J; bases unmatched to any gene: 5. Here the CDR3 DNA reads TGTGCCAGCAGCTTAGCTGGGACAGGGGGGCTCGAAGCTTTCTTT. Translating gives CASSLAGTGGLEAFF.

The chain joins TRBV27 to TRBJ2-2; unclear D gene. Germline-derived CDR1 and CDR2 are MNHEY and SMNVEV (reference sequence). The V gene lost 2 bases and the J gene lost 4 bases, with 5 bases spanning the gap. This CDR3 comprises 13 residues. The CDR3 region is CASSLGGTGELFF. The CDR3, as DNA: TGTGCCAGCAGTTTAGGTGGCACCGGGGAGCTGTTTTTT.

The CDR3 DNA sequence: TGTGCCAGCAGCCAAACGGCCTCAACTAATGAAAAACTGTTTTTT. Amino acid sequence: CASSQTASTNEKLFF. The chain couples TRBV14 to TRBJ1-4; D gene uncertain. Trimming took off 2 bases at V and 0 bases at J, with 7 bases between the two ends. Germline V gives CDR1 SGHDN, CDR2 FVKESK. CDR3 length equals 15 residues.

The chain is built from TRBV18 and TRBJ1-2; D gene unclear. The V gene's germline CDR1 is KGHSH and CDR2 LQKENI. The CDR3 is 12 amino acids. V was shortened by 5 bases and J by 0 bases, with 4 bases between the two germline ends. The chain's CDR3 is CASSSSNYGYTF. CDR3 DNA: TGTGCCAGCTCATCCTCTAACTATGGCTACACCTTC.